Listed below are T cell receptor beta chains from one sample, sequenced in a study of T cells in Graves' hyperthyroidism and ophthalmopathy. TCRdb processed the multiplex PCR reads anew with MiXCR; each CDR3 protein has one entry. This table has about 300,000 distinct CDR3 sequences, less than 30% appearing once. Sequencing was done on a sample of blood. The receptors derive from a man in his forties or fifties with Graves' hyperthyroidism that later progressed to Graves' ophthalmopathy. CDR3s include the opening cysteine and the closing phenylalanine or tryptophan. A D gene is named only where the DNA matches it firmly. Clone sizes are given selectively: once, few, many, or a class where the clone is expanded.

J: TRBJ2-7
size: many
V: TRBV30
D: .
DNA: TGTGCCTGGAACGAGGCAGGGCGGCTTCACGAGCAGTACTTC
CDR3: CAWNEAGRLHEQYF

J: TRBJ2-6
size: many
V: TRBV4-2
D: .
DNA: TGTGCCAGCAGCCCCGGGGGGCGGGAGACCTGGCTCTCTGGGGCCAACGTCCTGACTTTC
CDR3: CASSPGGRETWLSGANVLTF

J: TRBJ1-2
size: .
V: TRBV6-5
D: .
DNA: TGTGCCAGCAGTTCTACATCCTATGGCTACACCTTC
CDR3: CASSSTSYGYTF

J: TRBJ1-1
size: .
V: TRBV6-1
D: .
DNA: TGTGCCAGCAGTGAAGCGGTCGGTAACACTGAAGCTTTCTTT
CDR3: CASSEAVGNTEAFF

J: TRBJ2-7
size: many
V: TRBV2
D: .
DNA: TGTGCCAGCAGTGAAGAGGGGGTGCTTCTACCCTACGAGCAGTACTTC
CDR3: CASSEEGVLLPYEQYF

J: TRBJ2-7
size: many
V: TRBV6-1
D: .
DNA: TGTGCCAGCTGTCGCGACTCCTACGAGCAGTACTTC
CDR3: CASCRDSYEQYF

J: TRBJ1-2
size: many
V: TRBV12-3/TRBV12-4
D: TRBD1
DNA: TGTGCCAGCAGTTTAGTGTCCAGGGGGCATGGCTACACCTTC
CDR3: CASSLVSRGHGYTF

J: TRBJ1-2
size: .
V: TRBV6-1
D: .
DNA: TGTGCCAGCAGTGTCACAGCATACAACTTTAATGGCTACACCTTC
CDR3: CASSVTAYNFNGYTF

J: TRBJ2-2
size: many
V: TRBV6-1
D: TRBD2
DNA: TGTGCCAGCAATGCACTAGCGGGAGTCGGCGGGGAGCTGTTTTTT
CDR3: CASNALAGVGGELFF

J: TRBJ1-1
size: .
V: TRBV30
D: .
DNA: TGTGCCTGGAGTAGCGGAAGGGTCGGTTATAAAACTGAAGCTTTCTTT
CDR3: CAWSSGRVGYKTEAFF

J: TRBJ1-2
size: many
V: TRBV12-3/TRBV12-4
D: .
DNA: TGTGCCAGCAGTTATGGCAGCGACTATGGCTACACCTTC
CDR3: CASSYGSDYGYTF

J: TRBJ1-1
size: many
V: TRBV6-5
D: TRBD1
DNA: TGTGCCAGCAGTTACTCGGGACAGGGGAGCACTGAAGCTTTCTTT
CDR3: CASSYSGQGSTEAFF

J: TRBJ1-1
size: many
V: TRBV19
D: .
DNA: TGTGCCAGTAGTACCCGAACAGGGTTGAACACTGAAGCTTTCTTT
CDR3: CASSTRTGLNTEAFF

J: TRBJ2-5
size: many
V: TRBV5-1
D: TRBD2
DNA: TGCGCCAGCAGCTTCGGGACTAGCGGGAGTAGGGAGACCCAGTACTTC
CDR3: CASSFGTSGSRETQYF

J: TRBJ1-1
size: many
V: TRBV27
D: .
DNA: TGTGCCAGCAGTTTATCAGACACAGCTGAAGCTTTCTTT
CDR3: CASSLSDTAEAFF